This TCR beta chain came from a study of vaccination effects on CD4 cells after COVID-19 (dated by TCRdb to between 2020 and 2023). Regarding the research as a whole: Each participant received two doses of an mRNA SARS-CoV-2 vaccine, either BNT162b2 or mRNA-1273. The full study included some 10 COVID-19 convalescent patients and several SARS-CoV-2-naive healthy vaccine recipients. The Oncomine TCR Beta short-read assay on an Illumina iSeq 100 was used to sequence cultures from other donors in the study. In both COVID-19 convalescent patients and infection-naive vaccine recipients, the study compared SARS-CoV-2 spike-specific CD4+ TCR repertoires from before mRNA vaccination with those from after it.

A word on this clone: Its specific antigen is unknown. Base qualities are not provided; no much larger clone lies one nucleotide away.

Here is what the overall study found, with its caveats: The study was limited by a small number of convalescent patients and lacked early post-infection timepoints. At late post-vaccination timepoints, both infection-induced and vaccine-induced clones showed marked clonal contraction, consistent with waning T cell responses. In healthy vaccine recipients, vaccine-induced clones were almost all SARS-CoV-2 mono-reactive, with only 1 of 255 being cross-reactive with common cold coronaviruses.

The receptor library was made with the immunoSEQ multiplex PCR assay. DNA from the CD4+ T cells that had been cultured and isolated underwent TCR beta CDR3 sequencing. The published analysis was carried out like this. Non-productive TCR sequences were removed, reads were trimmed to the CDR3 region, and CDR3s of at least 7 amino acids were retained. The MANAFEST web app was used to identify antigen-specific clonotypes by comparing expansion in peptide wells with expansion in reference cultures. For clones to be considered positive, expansion at FDR<0.05 versus reference and all other wells, an odds ratio above 5, and a frequency above 0.1% in two replicate wells were required. Cross-reactive clonotypes were defined as significantly expanded in SARS-CoV-2 spike wells and in at least one common cold coronavirus spike condition. CDR3 similarity was assessed by Levenshtein distance using the stringdist R package, and unrooted trees were constructed with ape in R 3.6.1. The table comes from immuneACCESS by way of TCRdb, which keeps in-frame sequences with V and J called. Part of the clones is missing from these tables; in studies checked, under half for an unresolved V gene and the rest for unknown reasons. V and J calls and clone size come straight from that table; D and trimming were deduced from the DNA. A total of tens of thousands of clones appear in this sample, around 74% of them only once. Under 3% of the sample is taken by the ten largest.

In the ViraFEST assay, PBMC were stimulated with viral peptide pools, and antigen-specific CD4+ T cell clonotypes were then identified by expansion using TCR sequencing. After 10 days of culture, CD4+ T cells were isolated with the EasySep CD4+ T cell isolation kit. None of the healthy vaccine recipients had a prior SARS-CoV-2 infection, which was confirmed by nucleocapsid antibody tests that came back negative both before and after vaccination. Each well held some 1.9 million PBMC cultured in IMDM containing roughly 4.9% human AB serum, 9.5 to 10 IU/ml IL-2 and gentamicin, along with about 10 ug/ml peptides. Half of the culture medium was replaced with fresh IL-2-containing medium on days 3 and 7. Unless otherwise noted, each peptide stimulation condition was cultured in triplicate wells. PBMC were separated from whole blood using Ficoll-Paque Plus gradient centrifugation and were then either cryopreserved at -140C or used fresh. The overlapping peptide pools covered the spike proteins of SARS-CoV-2 as well as those of the common cold coronaviruses HCoV-NL63, HCoV-OC43 and HCoV-229E. The QIAamp micro DNA kit was used to extract genomic DNA from the cultured CD4+ T cells.

The trim is 4 bases for V and 9 bases for J, with a gap of 15 bases between the germline ends. The CDR3 measures 13 amino acids from cysteine to phenylalanine. Of all the DNA, just the CDR3 is kept, 39 bases in frame from base 1. The germline V gene sets CDR1 to SGDLS and CDR2 to YYNGEE. The chain uses TRBV9 and TRBJ2-3, and possibly TRBD2, on 6 matching bases. This TCR was recovered from a human donor who received a COVID-19 vaccine. Sequencing used CD4+ T cells from PBMCs cultured with HCoV-NL63 spike peptides, obtained before COVID-19 vaccination. Interpreted using the paper, the cell subset or site label stands for: HCoV-NL63 spike overlapping peptide pool stimulation. In nucleotide form, the sequence is TGTGCCAGCAGCCTCCAACCGCTAGCGACGCAGTATTTT. It encodes CASSLQPLATQYF.